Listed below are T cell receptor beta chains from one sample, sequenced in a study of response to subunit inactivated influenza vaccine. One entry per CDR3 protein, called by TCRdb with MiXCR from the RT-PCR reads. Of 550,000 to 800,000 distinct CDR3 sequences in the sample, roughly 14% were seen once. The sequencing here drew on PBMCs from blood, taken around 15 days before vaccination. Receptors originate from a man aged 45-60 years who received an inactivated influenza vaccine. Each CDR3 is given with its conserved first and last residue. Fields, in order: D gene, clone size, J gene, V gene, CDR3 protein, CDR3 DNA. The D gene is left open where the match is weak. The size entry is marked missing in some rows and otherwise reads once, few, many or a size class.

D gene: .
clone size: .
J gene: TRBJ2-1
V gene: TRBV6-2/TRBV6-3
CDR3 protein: CASGYSGEQFF
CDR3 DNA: TGTGCCAGCGGATACAGCGGTGAGCAGTTCTTC

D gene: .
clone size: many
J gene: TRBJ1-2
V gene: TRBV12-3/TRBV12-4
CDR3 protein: CASSNSISGYTF
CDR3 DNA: TGTGCCAGCAGTAACAGCATTTCGGGCTACACCTTC

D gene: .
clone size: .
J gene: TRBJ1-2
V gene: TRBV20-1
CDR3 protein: CSAEHRVGTNYGYTF
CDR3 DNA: TGCAGTGCTGAACACCGGGTGGGGACTAACTATGGCTACACCTTC

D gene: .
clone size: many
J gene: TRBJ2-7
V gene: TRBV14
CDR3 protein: CASRDLAPGEQYF
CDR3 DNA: TGTGCCAGCAGGGATCTAGCGCCCGGCGAGCAGTACTTC

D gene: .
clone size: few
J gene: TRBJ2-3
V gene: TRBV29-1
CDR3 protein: CSVRTSDTQYF
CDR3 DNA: TGCAGCGTCAGAACTAGCGATACGCAGTATTTT

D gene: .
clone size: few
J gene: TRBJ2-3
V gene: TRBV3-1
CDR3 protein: CASSQGSRAKPQYF
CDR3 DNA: TGTGCCAGCAGCCAAGGAAGTCGGGCTAAGCCGCAGTATTTT

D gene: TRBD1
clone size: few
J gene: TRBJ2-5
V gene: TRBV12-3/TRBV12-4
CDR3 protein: CASRVGQGTQETQYF
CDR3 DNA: TGTGCCAGCAGGGTGGGACAGGGGACACAAGAGACCCAGTACTTC

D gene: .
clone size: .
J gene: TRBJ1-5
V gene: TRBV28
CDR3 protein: CASMKGSLSNQPQHF
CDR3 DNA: TGTGCCAGCATGAAGGGATCCCTTAGCAATCAGCCCCAGCATTTT

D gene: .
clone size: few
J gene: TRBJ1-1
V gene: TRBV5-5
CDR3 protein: CASSGGLRGGNTEAFF
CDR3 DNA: TGTGCCAGCAGCGGTGGATTGAGGGGCGGGAACACTGAAGCTTTCTTT

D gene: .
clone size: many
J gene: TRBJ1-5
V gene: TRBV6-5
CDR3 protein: CASSYSLDQPQHF
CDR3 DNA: TGTGCCAGCAGTTACTCCCTTGATCAGCCCCAGCATTTT

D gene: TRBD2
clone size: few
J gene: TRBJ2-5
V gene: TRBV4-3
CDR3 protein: CASSQDVPSGGAGETQYF
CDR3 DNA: TGCGCCAGCAGCCAAGATGTTCCTAGCGGGGGGGCCGGGGAGACCCAGTACTTC

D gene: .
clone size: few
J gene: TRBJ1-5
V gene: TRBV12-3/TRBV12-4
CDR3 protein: CASNPGGSMDQPQHF
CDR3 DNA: TGTGCCAGCAACCCGGGAGGATCAATGGATCAGCCCCAGCATTTT

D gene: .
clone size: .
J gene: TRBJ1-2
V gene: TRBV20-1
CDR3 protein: CSARALQPGVVWDGYTF
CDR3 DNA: TGCAGTGCTAGAGCCTTACAACCAGGGGTGGTATGGGATGGCTACACCTTC

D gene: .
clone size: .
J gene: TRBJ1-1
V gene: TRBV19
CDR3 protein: CASCSLSDTEAFF
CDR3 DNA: TGTGCCAGCTGCAGCCTTAGTGACACTGAAGCTTTCTTT

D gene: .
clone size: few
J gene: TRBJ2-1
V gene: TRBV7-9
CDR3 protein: CASSLEPDGEQFF
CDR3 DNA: TGTGCCAGCAGCTTGGAACCCGATGGGGAGCAGTTCTTC

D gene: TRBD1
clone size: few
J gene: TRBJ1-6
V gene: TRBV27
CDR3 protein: CASRDRAISYNSPLHF
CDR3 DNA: TGTGCCAGCAGGGACAGGGCCATCTCCTATAATTCACCCCTCCACTTT

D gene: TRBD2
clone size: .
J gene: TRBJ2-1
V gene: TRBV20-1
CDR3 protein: CSADGGDPLNEQFF
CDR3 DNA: TGCAGTGCAGACGGGGGGGACCCTTTAAATGAGCAGTTCTTC

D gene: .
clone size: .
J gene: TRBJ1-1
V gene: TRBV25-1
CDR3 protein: CASTDWNTEAFF
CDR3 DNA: TGTGCCAGCACCGACTGGAACACTGAAGCTTTCTTT

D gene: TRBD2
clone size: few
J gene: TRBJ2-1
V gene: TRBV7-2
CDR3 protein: CASSLRVGLADNEQFF
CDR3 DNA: TGTGCCAGCAGCCTAAGGGTCGGACTAGCGGACAATGAGCAGTTCTTC

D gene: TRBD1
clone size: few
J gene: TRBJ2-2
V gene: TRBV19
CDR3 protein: CASTSGTGTSRTGELFF
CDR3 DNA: TGTGCCAGTACCTCCGGGACAGGGACCTCGCGGACCGGGGAGCTGTTTTTT

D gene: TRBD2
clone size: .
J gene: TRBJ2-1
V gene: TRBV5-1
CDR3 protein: CASSVTGTSGGQFF
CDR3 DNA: TGCGCCAGCAGCGTTACCGGGACTAGTGGGGGGCAGTTCTTC

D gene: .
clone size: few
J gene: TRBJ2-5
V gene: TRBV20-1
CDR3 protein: CSARDSIRGRETQYF
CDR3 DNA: TGCAGTGCTAGAGATTCAATAAGGGGCAGAGAGACCCAGTACTTC

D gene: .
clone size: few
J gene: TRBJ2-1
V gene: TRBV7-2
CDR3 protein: CASRITGYAQFF
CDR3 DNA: TGTGCCAGCAGGATTACCGGCTATGCGCAGTTCTTC

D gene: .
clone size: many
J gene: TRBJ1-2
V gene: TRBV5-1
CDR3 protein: CASSLEPGRSYGYTF
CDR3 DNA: TGCGCCAGCAGCCTAGAACCGGGACGGAGCTATGGCTACACCTTC

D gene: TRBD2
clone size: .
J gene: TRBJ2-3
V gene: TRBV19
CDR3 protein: CASGLAGAGGDTQYF
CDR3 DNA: TGTGCCAGCGGACTAGCGGGAGCGGGGGGGGATACGCAGTATTTT

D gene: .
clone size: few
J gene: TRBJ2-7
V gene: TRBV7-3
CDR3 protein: CASSRIGSRLSYEQYF
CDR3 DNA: TGTGCCAGCAGCCGTATAGGGTCCCGCTTGTCCTACGAGCAGTACTTC

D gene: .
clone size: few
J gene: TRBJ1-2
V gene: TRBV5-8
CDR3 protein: CASSFSGFNYGYTF
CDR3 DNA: TGTGCCAGCAGCTTTTCGGGATTTAACTATGGCTACACCTTC

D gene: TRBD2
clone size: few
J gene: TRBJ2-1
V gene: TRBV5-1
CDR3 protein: CASSLVVGGLAGGSEQFF
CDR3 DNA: TGCGCCAGCAGCTTGGTTGTTGGGGGACTAGCGGGAGGTAGTGAGCAGTTCTTC

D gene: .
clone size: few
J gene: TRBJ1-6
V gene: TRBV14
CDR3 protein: CASSQGGNNSPLHF
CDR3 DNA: TGTGCCAGCAGCCAGGGGGGTAATAATTCACCCCTCCACTTT

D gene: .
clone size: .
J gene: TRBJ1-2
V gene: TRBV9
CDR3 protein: CASSGGQIDGYTF
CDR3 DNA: TGTGCCAGCAGCGGAGGACAGATTGACGGCTACACCTTC

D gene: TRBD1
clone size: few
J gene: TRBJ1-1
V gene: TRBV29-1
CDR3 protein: CSAPGRGLNTEAFF
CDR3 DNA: TGCAGCGCCCCGGGGAGGGGGCTGAACACTGAAGCTTTCTTT

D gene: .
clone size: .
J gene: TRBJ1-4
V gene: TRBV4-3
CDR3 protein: CANSVSPGHITSTNEKLFF
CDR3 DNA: TGCGCCAACAGCGTCTCCCCGGGACATATAACTTCAACTAATGAAAAACTGTTTTTT

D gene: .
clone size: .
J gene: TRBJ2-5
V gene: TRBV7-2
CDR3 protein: CASSLNSLETQYF
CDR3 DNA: TGTGCCAGCAGCTTAAACAGCCTGGAGACCCAGTACTTC

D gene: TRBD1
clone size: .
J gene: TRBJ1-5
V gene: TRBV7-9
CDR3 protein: CASSLGTGHQPQHF
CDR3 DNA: TGTGCCAGCAGCCTTGGGACAGGGCATCAGCCCCAGCATTTT

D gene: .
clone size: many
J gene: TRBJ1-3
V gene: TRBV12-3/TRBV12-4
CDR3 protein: CASSSLNSGNTIYF
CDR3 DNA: TGTGCCAGCAGTTCCCTAAACTCTGGAAACACCATATATTTT

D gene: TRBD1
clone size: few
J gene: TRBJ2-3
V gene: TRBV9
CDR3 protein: CASSVRTGDTQYF
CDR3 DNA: TGTGCCAGCAGCGTGCGGACAGGGGATACGCAGTATTTT

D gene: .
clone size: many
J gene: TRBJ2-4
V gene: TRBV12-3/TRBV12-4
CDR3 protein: CASRHGHSKNIQYF
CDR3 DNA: TGTGCCAGCAGGCATGGACATAGCAAAAACATTCAGTACTTC

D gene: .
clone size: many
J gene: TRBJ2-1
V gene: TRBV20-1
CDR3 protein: CSARDTGNNEQFF
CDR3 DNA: TGCAGTGCTAGAGATACAGGGAACAATGAGCAGTTCTTC

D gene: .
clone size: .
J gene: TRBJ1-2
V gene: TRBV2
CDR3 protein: CASSGLTLLSGYTF
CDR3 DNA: TGTGCCAGCAGTGGCCTGACCCTACTCAGTGGCTACACCTTC

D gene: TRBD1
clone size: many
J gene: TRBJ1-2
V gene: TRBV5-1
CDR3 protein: CASSLDRGPVDGYTF
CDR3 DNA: TGCGCCAGCAGCCTAGACAGGGGCCCTGTTGATGGCTACACCTTC

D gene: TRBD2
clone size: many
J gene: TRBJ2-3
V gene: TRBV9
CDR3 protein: CASSVGGGSTDTQYF
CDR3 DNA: TGTGCCAGCAGCGTAGGGGGGGGGAGCACAGATACGCAGTATTTT

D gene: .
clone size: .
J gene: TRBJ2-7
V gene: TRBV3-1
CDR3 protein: CASSQDGGYSYEQYF
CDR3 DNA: TGTGCCAGCAGCCAAGATGGAGGGTACTCCTACGAGCAGTACTTC

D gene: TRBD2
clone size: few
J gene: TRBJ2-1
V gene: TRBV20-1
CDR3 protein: CSAETSGSRDEQFF
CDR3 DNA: TGCAGTGCTGAGACTAGCGGGAGTCGGGATGAGCAGTTCTTC

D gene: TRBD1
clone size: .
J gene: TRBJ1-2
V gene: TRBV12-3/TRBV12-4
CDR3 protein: CASRKTGDPLDGYTF
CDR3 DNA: TGTGCCAGCAGGAAAACAGGGGACCCCCTGGATGGCTACACCTTC

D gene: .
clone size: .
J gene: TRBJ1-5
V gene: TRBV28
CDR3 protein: CASSFTGGLHQPQHF
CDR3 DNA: TGTGCCAGCAGCTTTACGGGGGGGTTGCACCAGCCCCAGCATTTT

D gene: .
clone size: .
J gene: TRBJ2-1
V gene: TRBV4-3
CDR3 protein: CASSQDLYYNEQFF
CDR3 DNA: TGCGCCAGCAGCCAAGATCTGTATTACAATGAGCAGTTCTTC

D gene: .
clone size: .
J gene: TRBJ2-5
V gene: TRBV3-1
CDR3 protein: CASSQSPLGGGQETQYF
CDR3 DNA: TGTGCCAGCAGCCAAAGCCCCTTAGGGGGGGGGCAGGAGACCCAGTACTTC

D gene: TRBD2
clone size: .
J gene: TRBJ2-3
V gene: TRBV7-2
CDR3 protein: CASSLVAGVADTQYF
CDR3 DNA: TGTGCCAGCAGCTTAGTAGCGGGAGTCGCAGATACGCAGTATTTT

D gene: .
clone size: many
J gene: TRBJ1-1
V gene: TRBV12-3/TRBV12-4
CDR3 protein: CASSLIGGAAEAFF
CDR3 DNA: TGTGCCAGCAGTTTAATTGGCGGGGCGGCTGAAGCTTTCTTT

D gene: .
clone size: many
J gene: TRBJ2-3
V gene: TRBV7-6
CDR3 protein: CASSALGIDTQYF
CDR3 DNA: TGTGCCAGCAGCGCCCTAGGGATAGATACGCAGTATTTT

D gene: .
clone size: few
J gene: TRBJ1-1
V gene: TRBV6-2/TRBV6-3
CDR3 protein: CASRRSGVNTEAFF
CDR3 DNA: TGTGCCAGCAGACGCTCAGGGGTGAACACTGAAGCTTTCTTT

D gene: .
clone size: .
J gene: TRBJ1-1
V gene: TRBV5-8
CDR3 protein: CASSFVGQGISTEAFF
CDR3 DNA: TGTGCCAGCAGCTTTGTGGGGCAGGGGATCAGCACTGAAGCTTTCTTT

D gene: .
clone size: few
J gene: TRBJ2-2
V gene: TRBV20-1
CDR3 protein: CSARDLREPDTGELFF
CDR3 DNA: TGCAGTGCTAGAGATCTAAGGGAGCCCGACACCGGGGAGCTGTTTTTT

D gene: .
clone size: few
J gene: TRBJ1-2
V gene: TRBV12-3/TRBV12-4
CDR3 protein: CASSLAPKSYGYTF
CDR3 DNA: TGTGCCAGCAGTTTAGCCCCCAAGAGCTATGGCTACACCTTC

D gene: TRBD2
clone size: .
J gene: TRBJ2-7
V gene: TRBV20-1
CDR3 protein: CSARGGLAGGVHEQYF
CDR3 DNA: TGCAGTGCTAGAGGCGGACTAGCGGGGGGGGTACACGAGCAGTACTTC

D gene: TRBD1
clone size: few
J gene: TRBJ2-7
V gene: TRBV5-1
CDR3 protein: CASSSTGGIYEQYF
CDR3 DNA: TGCGCCAGCAGCAGCACAGGGGGCATCTACGAGCAGTACTTC

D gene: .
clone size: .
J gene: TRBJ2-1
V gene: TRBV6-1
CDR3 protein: CASRKSFIAGRDINEQFF
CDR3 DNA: TGTGCCAGCAGAAAAAGTTTTATAGCGGGCAGGGACATCAATGAGCAGTTCTTC

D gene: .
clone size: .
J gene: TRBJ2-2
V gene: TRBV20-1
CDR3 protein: CCARAPGLRNTGELFF
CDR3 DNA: TGCTGTGCTAGAGCTCCGGGACTGAGGAACACCGGGGAGCTGTTTTTT

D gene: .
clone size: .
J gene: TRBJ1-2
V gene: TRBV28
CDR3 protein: CASSRKGGYGYTF
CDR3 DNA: TGTGCCAGCAGTAGGAAGGGGGGTTATGGCTACACCTTC

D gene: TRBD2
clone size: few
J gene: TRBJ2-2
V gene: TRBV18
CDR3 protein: CASSPTSGVTNTGELFF
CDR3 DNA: TGTGCCAGCTCACCAACTAGCGGGGTTACAAACACCGGGGAGCTGTTTTTT